The next 11 T cell receptor beta chains were all read from a single sample in a study of human T cells and chemical hapten exposure. Specified time point: pre-sensitization, week 0. The treatment here: therapeutic diphenylcyclopropenone sensitization with weekly scalp DPC. TCRdb fed the RACE reads into MiXCR, producing one record per CDR3 protein. Of under 200,000 distinct CDR3 sequences in the sample, around 30% were seen once. The material was whole blood, obtained in connection with sensitization to the hapten diphenylcyclopropenone (DPC). The receptors were gathered from a woman in her 30s with alopecia areata. Some clones in this sample may be carry-over from other donors' samples.

This clonotype was observed a few times. The chain combines TRBV2 with TRBJ2-4; D perhaps matches TRBD1 (6 bases). The CDR3 covers 13 residues. The germline V gene has CDR1 SNHLY and CDR2 FYNNEI. V gave up 7 bases and J gave up 7 bases, with 14 bases separating them. The CDR3 protein is CASTRDIGNIQYF. In DNA form, the CDR3 reads TGTGCCAGCACCCGGGACATCGGTAACATTCAGTACTTC. The whole variable domain, remainder taken from reference TRBV2 and TRBJ2-4, is EPEVTQTPSHQVTQMGQEVILRCVPISNHLYFYWYRQILGQKVEFLVSFYNNEISEKSEIFDDQFSVERPDGSNFTLKIRSTKLEDSAMYFCASTRDIGNIQYFGAGTRLSVL.

The V call is TRBV6-6, the J call TRBJ2-1; D tentatively fits TRBD1 or TRBD2 (6 bases each). The CDR3 runs 16 residues. V was shortened by 7 bases and J by 3 bases, with 19 bases between the two germline ends. The V gene's germline CDR1 is MNHNY and CDR2 SVGAGI (reference sequence). In DNA form, the CDR3 reads TGTGCCAGCACCTCCACGGAGGGGGAAAACTACAATGAGCAGTTCTTC. Translated: CASTSTEGENYNEQFF.

The V and J genes are TRBV6-2 or TRBV6-3 and TRBJ2-4; tentative D call: TRBD1 (5 bases). The length of the CDR3 is 14 residues. Trimming pared 4 bases from V and 7 bases from J, leaving 14 bases between. Germline loops: CDR1 MNHEY, CDR2 SVGEGT. In nucleotides, the CDR3 is TGTGCCAGCAGTTCCGGCAGGGTGGGGAACATTCAGTACTTC. It specifies CASSSGRVGNIQYF.

The rearrangement joins TRBV7-9 to TRBJ1-2; D remains unclear. Germline CDR1 and CDR2: SEHNR and FQNEAQ (reference sequence). The CDR3 is 12 amino acids. V lost 6 bases to trimming and J lost 8 bases, with 13 bases between them. The CDR3, as DNA: TGTGCCAGCAGTTCTACTGCGCTCGGCTACACCTTC. Encoded protein: CASSSTALGYTF.

The rearrangement uses TRBV29-1 and TRBJ2-3, with 14 bases lining up with TRBD2. Germline V gene sequence: CDR1 SQVTM, CDR2 ANQGSEA. This CDR3 spans 16 amino acids. The V and J ends lost 3 bases and 6 bases, in that order; junction bases with no gene match: 8. CDR3 residues: CSVDGRLAGGPDTQYF. The CDR3 DNA reads TGCAGCGTTGACGGCCGACTAGCGGGAGGGCCGGATACGCAGTATTTT.

This clonotype was seen only a few times. The rearrangement uses TRBV2 and TRBJ2-7; 7 nucleotides agree with TRBD1. The J segment lost 7 bases and the V segment lost 6 bases, leaving 9 bases of the junction unmatched. CDR3 size: 13 residues. In germline, CDR1 is SNHLY, CDR2 FYNNEI. The CDR3, as DNA: TGTGCCAGCAGGATTGACAGGGACGGTGAGCAGTACTTC. Its protein product is CASRIDRDGEQYF. Based on the CDR3 plus reference TRBV2 and TRBJ2-7, the full variable domain is EPEVTQTPSHQVTQMGQEVILRCVPISNHLYFYWYRQILGQKVEFLVSFYNNEISEKSEIFDDQFSVERPDGSNFTLKIRSTKLEDSAMYFCASRIDRDGEQYFGPGTRLTVT.

The chain carries TRBV6-1 and TRBJ2-1; TRBD1 matches at 7 bases. This CDR3 is 15 amino acids long. The junction had 9 bases not matched to a gene; V was cut back by 4 bases and J by 6 bases. The germline CDR1 and CDR2 sequences are MNHNS and SASEGT. CDR3 sequence: CASSGRQGGGNEQFF. The DNA for the CDR3 is TGTGCCAGCAGTGGTAGACAGGGTGGGGGCAATGAGCAGTTCTTC.

The J gene is TRBJ2-3, the V gene TRBV28; maybe TRBD2 (5 bases). V was cut by 7 bases and J by 7 bases, with 15 bases left in between. Looked up from germline, CDR1 is MDHEN and CDR2 is SYDVKM. This CDR3 is built from 13 residues. The CDR3 here is CASNRAELYTQYF. The CDR3 nucleotides are TGTGCCAGCAACAGAGCGGAGCTTTATACGCAGTATTTT.

This clonotype was seen a few times. The genes are TRBV7-2 and TRBJ2-7, with TRBD2 as a possible D gene (5 bases). V gave up 0 bases and J gave up 7 bases, with 25 bases separating them. Germline V gene sequence: CDR1 SGHTA, CDR2 FQGNSA. CDR3 length equals 18 residues. In nucleotides, the CDR3 is TGTGCCAGCAGCTTAGCGAACGGGGTTTTGGGTTCCACTACGGAGCAGTACTTC. Protein sequence: CASSLANGVLGSTTEQYF.

This clonotype was picked up a small number of times. The rearrangement joins TRBV9 to TRBJ2-4; possibly TRBD2 for D (6 bases). CDR1 and CDR2 (germline): SGDLS, YYNGEE. The CDR3 covers 15 residues. Trimming left V 0 bases short and J 6 bases short, with 13 bases between. CDR3 in amino acids: CASSVEESGVNIQYF. CDR3 sequence (DNA): TGTGCCAGCAGCGTAGAGGAGTCGGGGGTAAACATTCAGTACTTC. Filled out from reference TRBV9 and TRBJ2-4, the complete variable domain reads DSGVTQTPKHLITATGQRVTLRCSPRSGDLSVYWYQQSLDQGLQFLIQYYNGEERAKGNILERFSAQQFPDLHSELNLSSLELGDSALYFCASSVEESGVNIQYFGAGTRLSVL.

V is TRBV18 and J is TRBJ1-5; tentative D call: TRBD1 (5 bases). CDR3 length: 17 amino acids. CDR1 is KGHSH and CDR2 is LQKENI in the germline V gene. The V end lost 2 bases, the J end lost 2 bases, and 16 bases lay between the germline ends. In nucleotides, the CDR3 is TGTGCCAGCTCACCATGGTCTCTGGGACGTGGCAATCAGCCCCAGCATTTT. Translating it yields CASSPWSLGRGNQPQHF. Full variable domain (remainder filled in from reference TRBV18 and TRBJ1-5): NAGVMQNPRHLVRRRGQEARLRCSPMKGHSHVYWYRQLPEEGLKFMVYLQKENIIDESGMPKERFSAEFPKEGPSILRIQQVVRGDSAAYFCASSPWSLGRGNQPQHFGDGTRLSIL.